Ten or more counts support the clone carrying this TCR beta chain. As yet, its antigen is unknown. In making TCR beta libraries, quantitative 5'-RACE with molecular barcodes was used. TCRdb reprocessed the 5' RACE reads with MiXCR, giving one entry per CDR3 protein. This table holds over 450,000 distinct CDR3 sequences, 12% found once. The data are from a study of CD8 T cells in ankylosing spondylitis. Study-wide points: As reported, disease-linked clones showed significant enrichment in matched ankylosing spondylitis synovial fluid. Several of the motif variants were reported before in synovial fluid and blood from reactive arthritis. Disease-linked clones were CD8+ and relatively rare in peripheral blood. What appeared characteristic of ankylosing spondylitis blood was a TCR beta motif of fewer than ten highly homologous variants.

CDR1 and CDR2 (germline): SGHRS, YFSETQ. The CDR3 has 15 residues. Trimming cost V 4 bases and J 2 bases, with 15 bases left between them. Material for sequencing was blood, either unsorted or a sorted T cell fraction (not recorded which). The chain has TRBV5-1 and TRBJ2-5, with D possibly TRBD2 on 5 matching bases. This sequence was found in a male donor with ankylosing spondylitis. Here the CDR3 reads CASSRRQSEQETQYF. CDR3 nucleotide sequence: TGCGCCAGCAGCAGGAGGCAGTCCGAACAAGAGACCCAGTACTTC.